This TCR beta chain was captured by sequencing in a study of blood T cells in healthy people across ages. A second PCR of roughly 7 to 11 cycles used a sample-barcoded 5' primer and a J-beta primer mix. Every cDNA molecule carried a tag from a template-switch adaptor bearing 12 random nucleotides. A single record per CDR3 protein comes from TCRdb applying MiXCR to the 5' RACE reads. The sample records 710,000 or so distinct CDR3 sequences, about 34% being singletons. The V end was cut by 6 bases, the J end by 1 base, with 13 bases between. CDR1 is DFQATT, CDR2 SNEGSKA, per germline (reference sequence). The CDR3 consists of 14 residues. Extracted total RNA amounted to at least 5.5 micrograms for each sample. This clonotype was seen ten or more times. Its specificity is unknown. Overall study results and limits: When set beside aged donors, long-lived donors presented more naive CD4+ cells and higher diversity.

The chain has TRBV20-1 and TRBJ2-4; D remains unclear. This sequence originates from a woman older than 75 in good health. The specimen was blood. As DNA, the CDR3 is TGCAGTGCAGGTGGGGTGGAGGCCAAAAACATTCAGTACTTC. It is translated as CSAGGVEAKNIQYF.